The T cell receptor (beta chain) under discussion was sequenced for a study of OX40 agonist ivuxolimab in advanced cancers. Germline CDR1 SGHNT, CDR2 YYREEE (reference sequence). V lost 1 base and J lost 4, with 14 bases in between. The CDR3 sequence is 16 residues long. Method: immunoSEQ multiplex PCR; TCRdb's copy keeps in-frame clones and lacks some. This table has tens of thousands of clones, 70% to 90% appearing once. The sample consisted of CD4+ or CD8+ T cells sorted from blood, taken in a trial of the OX40 agonist ivuxolimab. The V gene is TRBV5-4, the J gene TRBJ2-2, with D perhaps being TRBD1 or TRBD2 (5 bases each). The clonotype was recovered from an adult with an advanced solid tumor such as melanoma, head and neck, liver or kidney cancer. CDR3 residues: CASSLSGTRVTGELFF. CDR3 bases: TGTGCCAGCAGCTTGTCCGGGACGAGGGTCACCGGGGAGCTGTTTTTT.